This T cell receptor beta chain was documented in a study of blood T cell repertoires in COVID-19. Across the study: Material from acute and convalescent COVID-19 was sourced from the United States, Italy and Spain.

The germline V gene encodes CDR1 SGHTA and CDR2 FQGTGA. This CDR3 is 15 amino acids long. J was trimmed by 8 bases and V by 6 bases; bases with no gene match: 7. The repertoire was sequenced with immunoSEQ multiplex PCR; TCRdb's copy has only in-frame clones and lacks some. The table includes hundreds of thousands of clones, approximately 87% detected once. The sequence derives from a man aged 60-69 years who had recovered from COVID-19. Sequenced sample: peripheral blood. J is TRBJ2-1 and V is TRBV7-3; 13 nucleotides match TRBD2. CDR3 nucleotides: TGTGCCAGCAGACCGACTAGCGGGAGGCAGGATGAGCAGTTCTTC. It codes for CASRPTSGRQDEQFF.